The next 29 T cell receptor beta chains were all read from a single sample in a study of cytotoxic CD8 clonotypes in ibrutinib-treated CLL. Clones were read by immunoSEQ multiplex PCR, and TCRdb kept only the in-frame ones, dropping some. The sample carries approximately 170,000 clones, roughly 88% recorded once. This specimen consisted of PBMCs, obtained at disease progression, from a patient treated with ibrutinib. The receptors were gathered from a human donor with chronic lymphocytic leukemia.

The chain recombines TRBV28 with TRBJ2-2, with TRBD2 matching over 13 bases. CDR1 is MDHEN, CDR2 SYDVKM, per germline. The CDR3 extends over 17 amino acids. After removal of 6 bases from V and 8 bases from J, the junction contained 12 bases not matched to a gene. As DNA, the CDR3 is TGTGCCAGCAGACCAACGGGACTAGCGGGAAGCAGAGGGGAGCTGTTTTTT. Protein sequence: CASRPTGLAGSRGELFF.

The V call is TRBV5-1, the J call TRBJ1-1, with TRBD1 identical over 9 bases. From germline, CDR1 is SGHRS and CDR2 YFSETQ. V was clipped by 4 bases and J by 1 base; unmatched bases: 11. This CDR3 contains 17 residues. CDR3 region: CASSNGYRGRGNTEAFF. The CDR3 nucleotides read TGCGCCAGCAGCAATGGTTACAGGGGGCGCGGGAACACTGAAGCTTTCTTT.

This chain joins TRBV30 and TRBJ2-6; no definite D call. Germline assignment: CDR1 GTSNPN and CDR2 SVGIG (reference sequence). This CDR3 comprises 13 residues. V gave up 6 bases and J gave up 1 base, with 7 bases separating them. The CDR3 loop is CACLSSGANVLTF. The CDR3 DNA sequence: TGTGCCTGTCTGAGTTCTGGGGCCAACGTCCTGACTTTC. The full variable domain, with the rest looked up from reference TRBV30 and TRBJ2-6, is SQTIHQWPATLVQPVGSPLSLECTVEGTSNPNLYWYRQAAGRGLQLLFYSVGIGQISSEVPQNLSASRPQDRQFILSSKKLLLSDSGFYLCACLSSGANVLTFGAGSRLTVL.

The chain joins TRBV5-6 to TRBJ2-1; 8 bases align to TRBD2. Germline values: CDR1 SGHDT, CDR2 YYEEEE. V was pared by 4 bases and J by 6 bases, with 9 bases of the junction left unmatched. This CDR3 is 15 amino acids long. CDR3 DNA sequence: TGTGCCAGCAGCACTGCGGGACTAGGGGGCAATGAGCAGTTCTTC. Its protein product is CASSTAGLGGNEQFF.

V and J are TRBV18 and TRBJ2-7; D remains unclear. Trimming cost V 6 bases and J 2 bases, with 14 bases left between them. CDR1 KGHSH and CDR2 LQKENI come from the germline V gene. CDR3 length equals 14 residues. CDR3 nucleotide sequence: TGTGCCAGCTCCCTAGTTACCACCGCCTACGAGCAGTACTTC. Its translation: CASSLVTTAYEQYF.

V gene TRBV6-6 combines with J gene TRBJ2-3; no clear D. The CDR3 totals 14 residues. Germline CDR1 and CDR2: MNHNY and SVGAGI (reference sequence). The V end was cut by 2 bases, the J end by 6 bases, with 12 bases between. The CDR3 here is CASSYPSATDTQYF. CDR3 DNA: TGTGCCAGCAGTTACCCCAGCGCCACGGATACGCAGTATTTT.

This clone was detected ten times or more. The chain links TRBV28 to TRBJ1-2, with 7 bases that match TRBD1. CDR3 length equals 16 residues. Germline lookup yields CDR1 MDHEN and CDR2 SYDVKM. V was clipped by 2 bases and J by 5 bases; unmatched bases: 11. CDR3 residues: CASSLTLGGQKYGYTF. The CDR3 DNA sequence: TGTGCCAGCAGTTTAACTCTCGGGGGACAGAAGTATGGCTACACCTTC.

This sequence joins TRBV7-2 and TRBJ2-3, with TRBD2 matching 9 bases. Germline V lookup: CDR1 SGHTA, CDR2 FQGNSA. With V trimmed by 5 bases and J by 0 bases, 15 bases remained unmatched. The CDR3 sequence is 19 residues long. The CDR3 DNA is TGTGCCAGCAGCCGAGTACCCGAACCTACTAGCGGGAGCACAGATACGCAGTATTTT. Protein sequence: CASSRVPEPTSGSTDTQYF.

The J gene is TRBJ2-1, the V gene TRBV7-3, with 16 bases fitting TRBD2. CDR3 size: 16 residues. Germline CDR1 SGHTA, CDR2 FQGTGA. J lost 10 bases, V lost 3 bases, and 6 bases had no gene match. The CDR3 sequence is CASSFSGTSGRVEQFF. The CDR3, as DNA: TGTGCCAGCAGCTTTTCCGGGACTAGCGGGAGGGTAGAGCAGTTCTTC.

This clone was observed a few times. The gene calls are TRBV30 and TRBJ1-1; 8 bases align to TRBD1. The ends lost 2 bases at V and 11 bases at J; junction bases unmatched: 7. Germline-derived CDR1 and CDR2 are GTSNPN and SVGIG (reference sequence). The CDR3 runs to 12 residues. CDR3 sequence reads: CAWSQRTGMAFF. The CDR3 nucleotides read TGTGCCTGGAGTCAGCGGACAGGGATGGCTTTCTTT.

In this sample, this clone turned up a few times. CDR3 sequence (DNA): TGTGCCAGCAGCTTATTGGGACAGACGAACACCGGGGAGCTGTTTTTT. Translating gives CASSLLGQTNTGELFF. The rearrangement links TRBV5-6 to TRBJ2-2; the match to TRBD1 covers 7 bases. Germline CDR1 reads SGHDT; CDR2 reads YYEEEE. J gave up 0 bases and V 2 bases, and 4 bases lay outside the gene matches. The CDR3 runs to 16 residues. Variable domain in full (rest from reference TRBV5-6 and TRBJ2-2): DAGVTQSPTHLIKTRGQQVTLRCSPKSGHDTVSWYQQALGQGPQFIFQYYEEEERQRGNFPDRFSGHQFPNYSSELNVNALLLGDSALYLCASSLLGQTNTGELFFGEGSRLTVL.

CDR3 in amino acids: CASSIRTGTGAKNIQYF. CDR3 DNA: TGTGCCAGTAGTATCCGAACCGGGACAGGGGCCAAAAACATTCAGTACTTC. This chain connects TRBV19 to TRBJ2-4, with 9 bases that match TRBD1. Per the germline V gene, CDR1 is LNHDA and CDR2 is SQIVND (reference sequence). The CDR3 totals 17 residues. Trimming took 3 bases from V and 1 from J; bases not matched to a gene: 7.

The rearrangement links TRBV9 to TRBJ2-7; 7 positions agree with TRBD1. The length of the CDR3 is 17 residues. Germline CDR1 SGDLS, CDR2 YYNGEE. V was pared by 3 bases and J by 3 bases, with 15 bases of the junction left unmatched. Written as DNA, the CDR3 is TGTGCCAGCAGCGGGCAACCCGGGACAGTAGATAACTACGAGCAGTACTTC. This translates into CASSGQPGTVDNYEQYF.

The V and J genes are TRBV5-5 and TRBJ2-5, with a tentative D call TRBD2 (5 bases). Looked up from germline, CDR1 is SGHKS and CDR2 is YYEKEE (reference sequence). The CDR3 sequence is 16 residues long. Trimming took 2 bases from V and 0 from J, leaving 14 bases between them. This chain's CDR3 is CASSFHRTGYQETQYF. Here the CDR3 DNA reads TGTGCCAGCAGCTTTCACCGGACGGGGTACCAAGAGACCCAGTACTTC.

V and J are TRBV27 and TRBJ2-7; no clear D gene. Trimming pared 5 bases from V and 6 bases from J, leaving 11 bases between. The CDR3 extends over 12 amino acids. The germline V gene has CDR1 MNHEY and CDR2 SMNVEV (reference sequence). CDR3 nucleotides: TGTGCCAGCAGTAATGTGGCGTCCGAGCAGTACTTC. It specifies CASSNVASEQYF.

This chain connects TRBV5-1 to TRBJ2-2, with D perhaps TRBD1 (6 bases). Trimming pared 2 bases from V and 2 bases from J, leaving 13 bases between. Germline V lookup: CDR1 SGHRS, CDR2 YFSETQ. The CDR3 loop spans 16 amino acids. The CDR3 here is CASSFPGTSNTGELFF. CDR3 DNA sequence: TGCGCCAGCAGCTTCCCCGGGACATCAAACACCGGGGAGCTGTTTTTT.

In its sample, this clone was seen a few times. The chain uses TRBV11-3 and TRBJ2-7, with D possibly matching TRBD2 (5 bases). V was clipped by 1 base and J by 6 bases, with 19 bases between them. The V gene's germline CDR1 is SGHNT and CDR2 YENEEA. The CDR3 runs to 16 residues. CDR3 sequence (DNA): TGTGCCAGCAGCTTAGCGTCGGGATCCGCCAGCGGCGAGCAGTACTTC. This gives the protein CASSLASGSASGEQYF.

The V and J genes are TRBV6-1 and TRBJ1-2; D unclear. The CDR3 consists of 15 residues. V lost 3 bases and J 4 bases, leaving 15 bases between the germline ends. Germline CDR1 reads MNHNS; CDR2 reads SASEGT. Here the CDR3 DNA reads TGTGCCAGCAGTGATTTATCGTCCGGCGTCTATGGCTACACCTTC. This encodes CASSDLSSGVYGYTF.

This clone was observed once. This sequence joins TRBV19 and TRBJ2-5, with D possibly TRBD1 on 5 matching bases. The CDR3 spans 13 residues. Trimming took off 6 bases at V and 0 bases at J, with 8 bases between the two ends. CDR1 and CDR2 from the germline V gene are LNHDA and SQIVND (reference sequence). CDR3: CASRATDQETQYF. DNA of the CDR3: TGTGCCAGTAGGGCGACAGACCAAGAGACCCAGTACTTC.

This clone turned up a few times. The chain has TRBV30 and TRBJ2-4, with D unclear. CDR3 length: 20 amino acids. Trimming removed 1 base at V and 0 bases at J, with 25 bases between. CDR1 is GTSNPN and CDR2 is SVGIG in the germline V gene (reference sequence). The CDR3 coding sequence is TGTGCCTGGAGTGCCGCCCCCATGGGAAGTCTTACTCTAGCCAAAAACATTCAGTACTTC. This translates into CAWSAAPMGSLTLAKNIQYF. The full variable domain, with the rest looked up from reference TRBV30 and TRBJ2-4, is SQTIHQWPATLVQPVGSPLSLECTVEGTSNPNLYWYRQAAGRGLQLLFYSVGIGQISSEVPQNLSASRPQDRQFILSSKKLLLSDSGFYLCAWSAAPMGSLTLAKNIQYFGAGTRLSVL.

This chain links TRBV19 with TRBJ2-7; 9 positions agree with TRBD1. The CDR3 runs 14 residues. With V trimmed by 5 bases and J by 4 bases, 6 bases remained unmatched. Germline lookup yields CDR1 LNHDA and CDR2 SQIVND (reference sequence). The CDR3 protein is CASSQTGGRYEQYF. In nucleotides, the CDR3 is TGTGCCAGTAGTCAAACAGGGGGCAGGTACGAGCAGTACTTC. Combining the CDR3 with reference TRBV19 and TRBJ2-7 gives the whole variable domain DGGITQSPKYLFRKEGQNVTLSCEQNLNHDAMYWYRQDPGQGLRLIYYSQIVNDFQKGDIAEGYSVSREKKESFPLTVTSAQKNPTAFYLCASSQTGGRYEQYFGPGTRLTVT.

The V gene is TRBV6-4, the J gene TRBJ2-7; a possible D gene is TRBD1 (6 bases). The CDR3 contains 18 residues. V lost 0 bases and J 0 bases, leaving 18 bases between the germline ends. In germline, CDR1 is MRHNA, CDR2 SNTAGT. This chain's CDR3 is CASSDSTHRALSSYEQYF. The CDR3 nucleotides read TGTGCCAGCAGTGACTCGACCCACAGGGCGCTCAGCTCCTACGAGCAGTACTTC.

The chain links TRBV19 to TRBJ1-1; D is perhaps TRBD1 (6 bases). The CDR3 extends over 11 amino acids. Per the germline V gene, CDR1 is LNHDA and CDR2 is SQIVND (reference sequence). V was clipped by 7 bases and J by 12 bases, with 15 bases between them. The CDR3 DNA reads as TGTGCCAGTATGAGTACAGGGAGGACTTTCTTT. Amino acid sequence: CASMSTGRTFF.

The chain recombines TRBV6-5 with TRBJ1-1; D is ambiguous. CDR3 size: 14 residues. The ends were cut back, 0 bases at V and 2 bases at J, with 7 bases in the middle. CDR1 and CDR2 from the germline V gene are MNHEY and SVGAGI. This CDR3 is CASSYSNPNTEAFF. The CDR3 DNA is TGTGCCAGCAGTTACTCGAATCCCAACACTGAAGCTTTCTTT.

CDR3 residues: CASSLGQGPSYEQYF. In DNA, the CDR3 is TGTGCCAGCAGTCTAGGACAGGGCCCCTCCTACGAGCAGTACTTC. The gene calls are TRBV6-1 and TRBJ2-7, with 8 bases fitting TRBD1. This CDR3 has 15 residues. The germline V gene has CDR1 MNHNS and CDR2 SASEGT. V shed 5 bases and J 0 bases; nucleotides not matched to a gene: 6.

J is TRBJ1-2 and V is TRBV2; a weak D match, TRBD1 (5 bases). CDR1 is SNHLY and CDR2 is FYNNEI in the germline V gene. V shed 7 bases and J shed 9 bases, with 15 bases lying between them. This CDR3 has 12 residues. CDR3 nucleotides: TGTGCCAGCAAGGGGCGAGGGTTAAGCTACACCTTC. Translation gives CASKGRGLSYTF. Combining the CDR3 with reference TRBV2 and TRBJ1-2 gives the whole variable domain EPEVTQTPSHQVTQMGQEVILRCVPISNHLYFYWYRQILGQKVEFLVSFYNNEISEKSEIFDDQFSVERPDGSNFTLKIRSTKLEDSAMYFCASKGRGLSYTFGSGTRLTVV.

This chain uses TRBV7-9 with TRBJ1-1; no firm D call. Germline CDR1 is SEHNR and CDR2 is FQNEAQ (reference sequence). The CDR3 runs to 14 residues. V lost 6 bases, J lost 0 bases, and 11 bases lay in between. The CDR3 loop is CASRDSSMNTEAFF. CDR3 sequence (DNA): TGTGCCAGCAGGGACTCCTCCATGAACACTGAAGCTTTCTTT.

This chain joins TRBV18 and TRBJ2-6, with 7 bases identical to TRBD1. Germline CDR1 is KGHSH and CDR2 is LQKENI. The junction had 5 bases not matched to a gene; V was cut back by 4 bases and J by 2 bases. The length of the CDR3 is 16 residues. The CDR3 loop is CASSLPTGPGANVLTF. CDR3 DNA: TGTGCCAGCTCACTCCCGACAGGGCCTGGGGCCAACGTCCTGACTTTC.

The rearrangement joins TRBV28 to TRBJ2-7; D perhaps matches TRBD2 (6 bases). CDR1 is MDHEN and CDR2 is SYDVKM in the germline V gene. Between the trimmed V and J ends, which lost 8 bases and 3 bases, there was a span of 17 bases. The CDR3 length is 14 residues. CDR3 DNA: TGTGCCAGCTCTTCCCCTAGCGCGAACTACGAGCAGTACTTC. Translated: CASSSPSANYEQYF.